Reported below is one T cell receptor beta chain. Its antigen remains unknown. This entry comes from a study of beta chain features in type 1 diabetes. Study background: Healthy donors, compared against patients, showed similar age, gender and cell yields.

V was shortened by 6 bases and J by 8 bases, with 19 bases between the two germline ends. The germline CDR1 and CDR2 sequences are MDHEN and SYDVKM. CDR3 length: 14 amino acids. The whole isolated RNA underwent reverse transcription, so sequencing captured expressed TCRB transcripts. This table comes from immunoSEQ multiplex PCR, and its TCRdb copy is limited to in-frame clones, with some not included. The sample has under 150,000 clones, 17% seen once; the top ten hold 2.6%. Broader study findings: In all four CD4+ subsets, TCRB CDR3 length was significantly, moderately reduced in type 1 diabetes. These data did not resolve whether HLA type affects TCRB rearrangement.

The receptor was isolated from a man younger than 35 with type 1 diabetes. Source material: central memory CD4+ T cells from blood. The J gene is TRBJ1-1, the V gene TRBV28, with D possibly TRBD1 on 5 matching bases. In nucleotides, the CDR3 is TGTGCCAGCAGCACAGGCGGGCGGGGGATAGAAGCTTTCTTT. This encodes CASSTGGRGIEAFF.